These 17 T cell receptor beta chains came from one sample sequenced in a study of T cells in Graves' hyperthyroidism and ophthalmopathy. Amplified TCR beta CDR3 regions derived from RNA transcripts. TCR CDR3 underwent first-round RT-PCR with the HTBI primer set. TCRdb analysed the multiplex PCR reads with MiXCR anew, one entry per CDR3 protein. The table includes around 620,000 distinct CDR3 sequences, under 20% detected once. Sequenced: blood. Source of these receptors: a woman under 40 with Graves' hyperthyroidism.

This clonotype was seen repeatedly, ten times or more. This chain joins TRBV7-9 and TRBJ2-1, with TRBD2 matching over 7 bases. The CDR3 sequence is 16 residues long. CDR1 is SEHNR, CDR2 FQNEAQ, per germline (reference sequence). V lost 4 bases and J lost 6; bases outside the gene matches: 12. CDR3 DNA: TGTGCCAGCAGCTCAACTGGACTAGTGACGGGCAATGAGCAGTTCTTC. It specifies CASSSTGLVTGNEQFF.

About this clonotype: Just one base apart from a much larger clone, this may be a read error. The CDR3 end shows no conserved phenylalanine or tryptophan, and so a read error is likely. The rearrangement joins TRBV12-3 or TRBV12-4 to TRBJ1-1; 7 bases map to TRBD1. The CDR3 runs to 13 residues. V lost 3 bases to trimming and J lost 4 bases; unmatched junction nucleotides: 2. This chain's CDR3 is CASSLTGTTEAFL. Here the CDR3 DNA reads TGTGCCAGCAGTTTGACAGGGACCACTGAAGCTTTCCTT.

This clonotype was found many times. The V call is TRBV2, the J call TRBJ2-2; tentatively, D is TRBD1 (5 bases). The CDR3 length is 15 residues. Trimming removed 2 bases at V and 5 bases at J, with 12 bases between. CDR1 SNHLY and CDR2 FYNNEI come from the germline V gene. The chain's CDR3 is CASSESGRETGELFF. CDR3 bases: TGTGCCAGCAGTGAAAGTGGCAGGGAAACCGGGGAGCTGTTTTTT.

This clonotype was recorded many times. The V gene is TRBV7-2, the J gene TRBJ2-5; D not certain. Trimming removed 5 bases from V and 7 bases from J, with 17 bases in between. Germline V gene sequence: CDR1 SGHTA, CDR2 FQGNSA. This CDR3 is built from 14 residues. The CDR3 protein is CASSLTVVDGTQYF. The DNA of the CDR3 is TGTGCCAGCAGCCTGACCGTAGTCGATGGGACCCAGTACTTC. Full variable domain (remainder filled in from reference TRBV7-2 and TRBJ2-5): GAGVSQSPSNKVTEKGKDVELRCDPISGHTALYWYRQSLGQGLEFLIYFQGNSAPDKSGLPSDRFSAERTGGSVSTLTIQRTQQEDSAVYLCASSLTVVDGTQYFGPGTRLLVL.

The rearrangement links TRBV24-1 to TRBJ1-5; TRBD1 matches 8 bases. Unmatched junction bases numbered 16, after V lost 1 base and J lost 0 bases. Germline CDR1 and CDR2: KGHDR and SFDVKD. The length of the CDR3 is 21 residues. The CDR3 DNA is TGTGCCACCAGTGATTTTAAACCGATGACAGGGGTCCCTAATAGCAATCAGCCCCAGCATTTT. It codes for CATSDFKPMTGVPNSNQPQHF.

This clonotype showed up just once. The V and J genes are TRBV9 and TRBJ2-1; 11 bases are shared with TRBD2. With V trimmed by 4 bases and J by 8 bases, 20 bases remained unmatched. Germline values: CDR1 SGDLS, CDR2 YYNGEE. CDR3 size: 19 residues. The CDR3 DNA follows: TGTGCCAGCAGCTTCATAGGGGGGGAACTAGCGGGAGTCCCCCATGAGCAGTTCTTC. This codes for CASSFIGGELAGVPHEQFF.

The rearrangement uses TRBV28 and TRBJ1-4, with a weak D call TRBD1 (5 bases). V lost 7 bases to trimming and J lost 11 bases, with 17 bases between them. CDR3 length: 13 amino acids. The germline CDR1 and CDR2 sequences are MDHEN and SYDVKM. The DNA of the CDR3 is TGTGCCAGCATCGGGACGGCTCGGGACAAACTGTTTTTT. Protein product: CASIGTARDKLFF.

This clonotype was observed many times. The gene calls are TRBV28 and TRBJ2-7, with D perhaps assigned TRBD1 or TRBD2 (5 bases each). Trimming left V 3 bases short and J 7 bases short, with 19 bases between. Germline CDR1 is MDHEN and CDR2 is SYDVKM. This CDR3 has 15 amino acids. The CDR3 DNA is TGTGCCAGCAGTTTGGGACCCCTCAAAGTGGGGGAGCAGTACTTC. As protein: CASSLGPLKVGEQYF.

The table lists this clonotype with many counts. The V and J genes are TRBV6-6 and TRBJ2-7; tentatively, D is TRBD2 (6 bases). Trimming stripped 0 bases from V and 4 bases from J, with 13 bases between. The CDR3 covers 15 residues. CDR1 is MNHNY and CDR2 is SVGAGI in the germline V gene (reference sequence). CDR3 loop: CASSYSPGAVYEQYF. Here the CDR3 DNA reads TGTGCCAGCAGTTACTCTCCGGGAGCGGTATACGAGCAGTACTTC.

The sample holds many counts of this clonotype. The chain combines TRBV11-2 with TRBJ2-7; D may correspond to TRBD1 or TRBD2 (5 bases each). In germline, CDR1 is SGHAT, CDR2 FQNNGV. The V end lost 5 bases, the J end lost 4 bases, and 15 bases lay between the germline ends. The CDR3 has 14 residues. Here the CDR3 reads CASSQGGGLYEQYF. The CDR3 DNA is TGTGCCAGCAGCCAAGGTGGGGGTTTATACGAGCAGTACTTC.

This clonotype was observed at least ten times. CDR3 sequence: CASTSLAGEGYEQYF. The CDR3 DNA is TGTGCCAGCACCTCACTAGCGGGAGAGGGTTACGAGCAGTACTTC. This sequence joins TRBV6-1 and TRBJ2-7; 11 bases agree with TRBD2. The CDR3 runs to 15 residues. Germline CDR1 and CDR2: MNHNS and SASEGT. Trimming removed 7 bases from V and 4 bases from J; junction bases left unmatched: 9.

This clonotype was seen a few times. The chain recombines TRBV24-1 with TRBJ1-5; D gene ambiguous. CDR3 size: 14 residues. CDR1 and CDR2 from the germline V gene are KGHDR and SFDVKD. V was trimmed by 6 bases and J by 4 bases, leaving 12 bases between them. The CDR3 coding sequence is TGTGCCACCAGTTACGAGGGATCAAATCAGCCCCAGCATTTT. Its protein product is CATSYEGSNQPQHF.

The J gene is TRBJ2-1, the V gene TRBV9, with TRBD1 matching over 7 bases. CDR3 length: 15 amino acids. V was pared by 0 bases and J by 2 bases, with 2 bases of the junction left unmatched. Germline V gene data show CDR1 as SGDLS and CDR2 as YYNGEE. The CDR3 nucleotides are TGTGCCAGCAGCGTAGAGGGACAGCCCTACAATGAGCAGTTCTTC. Translation gives CASSVEGQPYNEQFF.

V usage is TRBV6-1 and J usage is TRBJ2-1; TRBD2 matches 9 bases. Germline loops: CDR1 MNHNS, CDR2 SASEGT. This CDR3 has 16 residues. V dropped 6 bases and J dropped 3; count of bases not matched to a gene: 9. The CDR3 here is CASRDGTSRFYNEQFF. In nucleotides, the CDR3 is TGTGCCAGCAGGGACGGGACTAGCAGATTCTACAATGAGCAGTTCTTC.

Ten or more counts support this clonotype. The chain links TRBV2 to TRBJ2-3, with TRBD1 as a possible D gene (5 bases). The CDR3 is 12 amino acids. The germline V gene encodes CDR1 SNHLY and CDR2 FYNNEI. The V end lost 4 bases, the J end lost 4 bases, and 6 bases lay between the germline ends. The CDR3 sequence: CASSGGADTQYF. As DNA, the CDR3 is TGTGCCAGCAGTGGGGGCGCAGATACGCAGTATTTT.

This clonotype was seen at least ten times. The rearrangement uses TRBV6-1 and TRBJ1-1; the match to TRBD1 covers 7 bases. The germline CDR1 and CDR2 sequences are MNHNS and SASEGT. This CDR3 has 14 residues. The V segment lost 8 bases and the J segment 1 base; nucleotides outside the gene matches: 7. CDR3: CASEKHRGNTEAFF. The CDR3 region has the DNA TGTGCCAGCGAAAAACACAGGGGGAACACTGAAGCTTTCTTT.

With respect to this clonotype: One end of the junction does not line up with germline, which may come from a read error. CDR3 loop: CASSQGGNSRNGQFF. For the CDR3, the DNA is TGTGCCAGTAGTCAGGGGGGGAATTCGAGGAATGGGCAGTTCTTC. V usage is TRBV18 and J usage is TRBJ2-1; D is possibly TRBD1 or TRBD2 (7 bases each). The CDR3 contains 15 residues. Germline V lookup: CDR1 KGHSH, CDR2 LQKENI. Variable domain in full (rest from reference TRBV18 and TRBJ2-1): NAGVMQNPRHLVRRRGQEARLRCSPMKGHSHVYWYRQLPEEGLKFMVYLQKENIIDESGMPKERFSAEFPKEGPSILRIQQVVRGDSAAYFCASSQGGNSRNGQFFGPGTRLTVL.